This entry concerns a single T cell receptor beta chain. The CDR3 is made up of 17 amino acids. Germline V gene data show CDR1 as SGHTA and CDR2 as FQGNSA. V was pared by 2 bases and J by 2 bases, with 4 bases of the junction left unmatched. Study processing details: Nucleated cell counts were estimated from reference gene primer amplification. Data came from immunoSEQ multiplex PCR; TCRdb stores just in-frame clones and leaves some out. D and trimming were read from the DNA, whereas the V and J calls and clone size are those reported in that table. The data show tens of thousands of clones, with more than 70% seen just once and roughly 19% held by the top ten. The data stem from a study of blood T cell repertoires in COVID-19. Turning to the study itself: COVID-19 samples collected from the United States, Italy and Spain covered acute and convalescent phases. Nucleic acid was either cDNA or gDNA, and it came from T cells, B-cell-depleted T cells, or PBMCs.

The sample was peripheral blood. V is TRBV7-2 and J is TRBJ2-1, with 12 bases that match TRBD2. The receptor comes from a human donor in a cohort sampled during active COVID-19. CDR3 sequence reads: CASSLRPSGGAYNEQFF. CDR3 nucleotides: TGTGCCAGCAGCTTAAGGCCTAGCGGGGGGGCCTACAATGAGCAGTTCTTC.